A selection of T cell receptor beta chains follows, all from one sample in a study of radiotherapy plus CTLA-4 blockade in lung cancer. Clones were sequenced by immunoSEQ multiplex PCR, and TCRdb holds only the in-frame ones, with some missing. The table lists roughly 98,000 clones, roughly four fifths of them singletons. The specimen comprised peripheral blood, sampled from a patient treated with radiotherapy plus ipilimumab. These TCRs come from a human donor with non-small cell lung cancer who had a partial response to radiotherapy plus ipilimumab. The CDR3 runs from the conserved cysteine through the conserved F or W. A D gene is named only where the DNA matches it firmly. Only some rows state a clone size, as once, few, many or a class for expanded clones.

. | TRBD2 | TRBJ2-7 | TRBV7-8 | CASSLGLLAGGQEQYF | TGTGCCAGCAGCTTAGGGCTGCTAGCGGGAGGTCAGGAGCAGTACTTC
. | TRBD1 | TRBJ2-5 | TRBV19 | CASSILGTGSETQYF | TGTGCCAGTAGTATATTGGGGACAGGGTCGGAGACCCAGTACTTC
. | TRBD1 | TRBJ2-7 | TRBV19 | CASSPRTGSYEQYF | TGTGCCAGTAGTCCACGGACAGGTTCCTACGAGCAGTACTTC
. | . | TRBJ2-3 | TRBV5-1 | CASRGSEADTQYF | TGCGCCAGCAGGGGTAGCGAAGCGGATACGCAGTATTTT
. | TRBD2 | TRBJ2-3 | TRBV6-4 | CASSDTGTSGTDTQYF | TGTGCCAGCAGTGACACCGGGACTAGCGGCACAGATACGCAGTATTTT
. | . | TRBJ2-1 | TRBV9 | CASSASSGLAYNEQFF | TGTGCCAGCAGCGCGAGCTCGGGACTCGCTTACAATGAGCAGTTCTTC
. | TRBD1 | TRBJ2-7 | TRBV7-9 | CASSPGQGSGEQYF | TGTGCCAGCAGCCCTGGACAGGGCTCCGGCGAGCAGTACTTC
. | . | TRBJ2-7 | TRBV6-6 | CASSYDRDRLNEQYF | TGTGCCAGCAGTTACGACCGCGACAGGCTAAACGAGCAGTACTTC
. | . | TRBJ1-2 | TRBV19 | CASSIERDNYGYTF | TGTGCCAGTAGTATAGAACGCGATAACTACGGCTACACCTTC
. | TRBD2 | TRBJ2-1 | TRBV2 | CASSDWASGGYNEQFF | TGTGCCAGCAGTGATTGGGCGAGCGGGGGGTACAATGAGCAGTTCTTC
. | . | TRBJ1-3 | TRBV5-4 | CASSVGGDSGNTIYF | TGTGCCAGCAGCGTCGGGGGGGACTCTGGAAACACCATATATTTT
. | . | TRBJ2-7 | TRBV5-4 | CASSFRGEQYF | TGTGCCAGCAGCTTCAGAGGGGAGCAGTACTTC
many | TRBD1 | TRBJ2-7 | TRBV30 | CAWSRTGRSDEQYF | TGTGCCTGGAGTCGGACAGGAAGGTCGGACGAGCAGTACTTC
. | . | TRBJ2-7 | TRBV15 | CATSREAAGEIYEQYF | TGTGCCACCAGCAGAGAGGCAGCGGGCGAAATCTACGAGCAGTACTTC
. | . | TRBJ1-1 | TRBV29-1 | CSVARGSNTEAFF | TGCAGCGTTGCTCGGGGGTCGAACACTGAAGCTTTCTTT
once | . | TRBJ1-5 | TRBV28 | CASSLAGFRSNQPQHF | TGTGCCAGCAGTTTAGCGGGCTTCAGGAGCAATCAGCCCCAGCATTTT
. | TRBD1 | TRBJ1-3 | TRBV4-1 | CASSQIRTGHGNTIYF | TGCGCCAGCAGCCAGATAAGGACAGGTCATGGAAACACCATATATTTT
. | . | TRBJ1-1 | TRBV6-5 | CASSYSEGTEAFF | TGTGCCAGCAGTTACTCAGAGGGAACTGAAGCTTTCTTT
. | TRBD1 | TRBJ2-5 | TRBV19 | CASSTPGTGNGETQYF | TGTGCCAGTAGTACCCCCGGGACAGGGAATGGGGAGACCCAGTACTTC
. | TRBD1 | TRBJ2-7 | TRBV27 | CASSFSRDRGSYEQYF | TGTGCCAGCAGTTTTAGCCGGGACAGGGGCTCCTACGAGCAGTACTTC
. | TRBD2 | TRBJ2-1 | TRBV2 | CASSEKAGAVNEQFF | TGTGCCAGCAGTGAAAAAGCGGGAGCGGTGAATGAGCAGTTCTTC
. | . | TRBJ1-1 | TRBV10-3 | CALKTGQSNTEAFF | TGTGCCCTTAAAACCGGACAATCGAACACTGAAGCTTTCTTT
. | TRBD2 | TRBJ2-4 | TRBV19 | CASSIRGDLYGNIQYF | TGTGCCAGTAGTATCCGGGGGGACCTATACGGAAACATTCAGTACTTC